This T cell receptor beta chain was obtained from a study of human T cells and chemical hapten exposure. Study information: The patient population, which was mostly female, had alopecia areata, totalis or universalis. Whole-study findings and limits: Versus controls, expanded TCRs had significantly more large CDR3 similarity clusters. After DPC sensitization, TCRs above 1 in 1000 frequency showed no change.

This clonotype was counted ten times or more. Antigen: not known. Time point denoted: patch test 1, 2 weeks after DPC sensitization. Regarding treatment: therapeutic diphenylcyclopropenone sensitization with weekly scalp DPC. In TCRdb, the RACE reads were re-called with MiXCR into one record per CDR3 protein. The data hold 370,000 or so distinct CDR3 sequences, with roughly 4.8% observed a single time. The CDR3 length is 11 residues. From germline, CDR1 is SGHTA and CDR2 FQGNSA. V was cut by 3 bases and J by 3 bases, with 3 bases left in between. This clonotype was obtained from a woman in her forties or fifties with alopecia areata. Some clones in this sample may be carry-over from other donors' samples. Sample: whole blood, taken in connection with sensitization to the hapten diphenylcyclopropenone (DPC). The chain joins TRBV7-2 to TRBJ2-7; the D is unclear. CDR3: CASSFHYEQYF. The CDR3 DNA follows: TGTGCCAGCAGCTTTCACTACGAGCAGTACTTC. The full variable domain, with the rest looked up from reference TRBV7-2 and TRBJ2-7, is GAGVSQSPSNKVTEKGKDVELRCDPISGHTALYWYRQSLGQGLEFLIYFQGNSAPDKSGLPSDRFSAERTGGSVSTLTIQRTQQEDSAVYLCASSFHYEQYFGPGTRLTVT.